This T cell receptor (beta chain) was sequenced during a study of cytomegalovirus exposure and HLA in healthy donors. Turning to the study itself: The 100 to 150 validation repertoires matched the roughly 700 first-cohort repertoires in platform, a later analysis reported.

A few counts support this clone. The antigen is not known. Study-level points and caveats: Cytomegalovirus-associated TCR beta chains were listed, numbering roughly 150. In the 120 validation repertoires, approximately 94% of cluster scores exceeded 0, per a later analysis.

Measured with immunoSEQ multiplex PCR; TCRdb has only the in-frame clones, and not every one. The data show some 140,000 clones, with just under 85% seen just once and 1.4% held by the top ten. Sequenced input: PBMCs. The clonotype originates from a woman aged 25 to 39 in good health and CMV-seronegative.

The CDR3 coding sequence is TGTGCCACCAGCACACGTTCTTTCGTTGGAGGATACACTGAAGCTTTCTTT. Amino acid sequence: CATSTRSFVGGYTEAFF. The chain recombines TRBV15 with TRBJ1-1; D remains unclear. Between the trimmed V and J ends, which lost 4 bases and 3 bases, there was a span of 21 bases. Germline assignment: CDR1 LNHNV and CDR2 YYDKDF (reference sequence). The length of the CDR3 is 17 residues.